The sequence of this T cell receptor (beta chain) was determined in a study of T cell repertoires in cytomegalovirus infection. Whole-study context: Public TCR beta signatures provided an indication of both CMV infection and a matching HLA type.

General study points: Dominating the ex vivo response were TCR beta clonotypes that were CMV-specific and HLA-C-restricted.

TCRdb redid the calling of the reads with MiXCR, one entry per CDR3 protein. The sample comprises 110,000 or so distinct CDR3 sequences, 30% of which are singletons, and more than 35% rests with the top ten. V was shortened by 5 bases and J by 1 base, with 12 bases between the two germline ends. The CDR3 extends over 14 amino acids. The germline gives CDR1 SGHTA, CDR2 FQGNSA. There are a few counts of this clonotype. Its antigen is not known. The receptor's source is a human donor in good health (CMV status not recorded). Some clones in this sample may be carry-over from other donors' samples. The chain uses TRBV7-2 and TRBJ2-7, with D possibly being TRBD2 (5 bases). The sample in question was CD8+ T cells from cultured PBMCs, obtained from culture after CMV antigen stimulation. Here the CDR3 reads CASSPSLASYEQYF. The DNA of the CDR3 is TGTGCCAGCAGCCCTAGCCTAGCTTCCTACGAGCAGTACTTC.